The clone carrying this TCR beta chain was detected ten times or more. Its antigen is as yet unknown. These data are taken from a study of T-cell reconstitution after alpha-beta-depleted transplantation in children. Overall study findings and caveats: Elevated TCRbeta diversity at day 60 was traced, in some patients, to surviving recipient T cells and thymic progenitors. At around two months after transplant, the alpha-beta T cells were reportedly derived from several hundred expanded clones that came from non-depleted graft cells.

Trimming removed 4 bases from V and 5 bases from J; junction bases left unmatched: 7. The CDR3 is made up of 16 amino acids. CDR1 is MGHDK, CDR2 SYGVNS, per germline. Unique molecular identifiers were used in preparing the TCRbeta library. TCRdb recomputed calls from the PCR reads with MiXCR, one row per CDR3 protein. The table lists about 4,000 distinct CDR3 sequences, approximately 9.1% of them singletons. The sequence derives from a male patient under 10 years old who had a stem cell transplant for acute lymphoblastic leukemia, so the T cells may come from the graft donor. The sequences come from PBMCs, mostly from graft donor cells, collected 180 days after TCRalphabeta/CD19-depleted stem cell transplant. The V call is TRBV25-1, the J call TRBJ2-7, with TRBD2 matching over 14 bases. Written as DNA, the CDR3 is TGTGCCAGCAGTGGCCTGGGGACTAGCGGGAGAGACGAGCAGTACTTC. Translating gives CASSGLGTSGRDEQYF.